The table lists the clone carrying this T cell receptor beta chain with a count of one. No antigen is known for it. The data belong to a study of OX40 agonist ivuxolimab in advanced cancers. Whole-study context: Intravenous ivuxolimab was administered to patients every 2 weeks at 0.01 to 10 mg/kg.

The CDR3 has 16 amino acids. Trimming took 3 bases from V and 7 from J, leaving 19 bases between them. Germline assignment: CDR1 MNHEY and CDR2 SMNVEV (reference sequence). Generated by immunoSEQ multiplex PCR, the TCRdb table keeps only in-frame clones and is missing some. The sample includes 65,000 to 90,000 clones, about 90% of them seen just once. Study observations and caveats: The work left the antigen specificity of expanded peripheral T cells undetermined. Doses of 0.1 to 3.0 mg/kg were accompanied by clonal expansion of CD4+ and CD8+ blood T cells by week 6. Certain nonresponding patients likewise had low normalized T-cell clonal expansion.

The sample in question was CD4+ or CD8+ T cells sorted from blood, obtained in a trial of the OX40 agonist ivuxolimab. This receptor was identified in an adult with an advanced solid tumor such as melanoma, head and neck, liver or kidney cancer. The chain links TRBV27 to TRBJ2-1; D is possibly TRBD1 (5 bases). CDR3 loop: CASSFEAGCYVNEQFF. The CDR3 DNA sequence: TGTGCCAGCAGTTTTGAGGCAGGGTGCTACGTAAATGAGCAGTTCTTC.